These T cell receptor beta chains were read from a single sample in a study of shared clonotypes between healthy human individuals. Assay: immunoSEQ multiplex PCR; the TCRdb copy retains only in-frame clones and omits some. The data contain a few million clones, approximately 93% of them singletons. Sequences were obtained from naive CD4+ T cells from PBMCs. These receptors all stem from a young man in good health. Some clones in this sample may be carry-over from other donors' samples. The CDR3 runs from the conserved cysteine through the conserved F or W. Each record gives: J gene, D gene, V gene, clone size, CDR3 protein, CDR3 DNA. The D gene is left open where the match is weak. The size field is filled for only some rows; it gives once, few, many or a size class.

>TRBJ2-1|NA|TRBV2|NA
CASSEGTRFSYNEQFF
TGTGCCAGCAGTGAAGGGACACGCTTCTCCTACAATGAGCAGTTCTTC
>TRBJ2-3|NA|TRBV6-1|once
CASTPRPSTDTQYF
TGTGCCAGCACCCCCAGGCCTAGCACAGATACGCAGTATTTT
>TRBJ2-7|TRBD2|TRBV4-1|NA
CASSQDRRTSAYEQYF
TGCGCCAGCAGCCAAGATCGACGGACTAGCGCATACGAGCAGTACTTC
>TRBJ1-1|NA|TRBV7-9|few
CASGRFTEAFF
TGTGCCAGCGGGAGGTTCACTGAAGCTTTCTTT
>TRBJ2-5|TRBD1|TRBV6-1|NA
CASRQGVRETQYF
TGTGCCAGCAGACAGGGGGTTCGAGAGACCCAGTACTTC
>TRBJ2-2|TRBD2|TRBV9|NA
CASDGRSNTGELFF
TGTGCCAGCGACGGGAGGTCGAACACCGGGGAGCTGTTTTTT
>TRBJ1-3|NA|TRBV5-1|NA
CASSLEGVLGNTIYF
TGCGCCAGCAGCTTGGAGGGGGTTCTCGGGAACACCATATATTTT
>TRBJ1-1|NA|TRBV19|NA
CASSSPGTNTEAFF
TGTGCCAGTAGTTCCCCGGGGACGAACACTGAAGCTTTCTTT
>TRBJ2-7|NA|TRBV11-3|NA
CASSRELFYEQYF
TGTGCCAGCAGCCGGGAGTTATTCTACGAGCAGTACTTC
>TRBJ2-4|NA|TRBV28|once
CASSLLGVAGNIQYF
TGTGCCAGCAGTCTCCTCGGGGTGGCGGGAAACATTCAGTACTTC
>TRBJ2-2|TRBD2|TRBV7-2|NA
CASSRTSGRDTGELFF
TGTGCCAGCAGCCGGACTAGCGGGAGGGACACCGGGGAGCTGTTTTTT
>TRBJ2-5|NA|TRBV5-1|NA
CASSSVGGPETQYF
TGCGCCAGCAGCTCAGTGGGTGGTCCAGAGACCCAGTACTTC
>TRBJ1-2|NA|TRBV6-5|NA
CASRETSGTGISYTF
TGTGCCAGCAGAGAGACGTCCGGGACCGGTATCTCCTACACCTTC
>TRBJ1-1|NA|TRBV5-6|once
CASSLAAFRTEAFF
TGTGCCAGCAGCTTGGCTGCATTTCGGACTGAAGCTTTCTTT
>TRBJ2-7|TRBD1|TRBV9|NA
CASSQDRGTYEQYF
TGTGCCAGCAGCCAGGACAGGGGAACCTACGAGCAGTACTTC
>TRBJ2-1|NA|TRBV7-9|NA
CASSLSGVNEQFF
TGTGCCAGCAGCTTGAGCGGAGTAAATGAGCAGTTCTTC
>TRBJ1-2|NA|TRBV28|NA
CASIRLLGNYGYTF
TGTGCCAGCATTCGGTTATTAGGGAACTATGGCTACACCTTC
>TRBJ2-1|TRBD1|TRBV2|NA
CASSKTGTEFNEQFF
TGTGCCAGCAGTAAAACCGGGACAGAATTCAATGAGCAGTTCTTC
>TRBJ2-1|TRBD2|TRBV19|NA
CASSMRLAEYNEQFF
TGTGCCAGTAGTATGAGACTAGCGGAGTACAATGAGCAGTTCTTC
>TRBJ2-3|TRBD2|TRBV5-8|NA
CASRQLAGLTDTQYF
TGTGCCAGCAGGCAACTAGCGGGACTCACAGATACGCAGTATTTT
>TRBJ1-5|NA|TRBV19|few
CASSIMGGDSNQPQHF
TGTGCCAGTAGTATAATGGGAGGGGATAGCAATCAGCCCCAGCATTTT
>TRBJ1-3|TRBD1|TRBV11-1|NA
CASSKTGVGGNTIYF
TGTGCCAGCAGCAAAACAGGGGTCGGCGGAAACACCATATATTTT